Below, 15 T cell receptor beta chains from the same sample are listed, as sequenced in a study of T cell clonality in common variable immunodeficiency. Clones were sequenced by immunoSEQ multiplex PCR, and TCRdb holds only the in-frame ones, with some missing. The sample presents approximately 81,000 clones, none singletons. Input material: peripheral blood mononuclear cells. The origin of the receptors is a person aged 18-70 years in good health.

There are many counts of this clone. Coverage ceases 3 residues before the CDR3 finishes, and the germline J gene fills in the end. The chain couples TRBV18 to TRBJ2-5; D tentatively reads TRBD1 or TRBD2 (5 bases each). Trimming took 0 bases from V and 4 from J, leaving 12 bases between them. Germline loops: CDR1 KGHSH, CDR2 LQKENI. The CDR3 is 15 residues long. The CDR3 spells CASSPPGRERETQYF. CDR3 DNA, as far as it was read: TGTGCCAGCTCACCACCGGGCAGGGAGCGAGAGACC.

This clone has at least ten counts. CDR3 DNA, as far as it was read: TGTGCCAGCAGCTTAGGGACAGCTAACTATGGC. It yields the protein CASSLGTANYG. The whole CDR3 is CASSLGTANYGYTF. This chain joins TRBV7-9 and TRBJ1-2; tentative D call: TRBD1 (6 bases). The read gets to within 3 residues of the CDR3 end, and the germline J gene fills in the rest. Deletions cut 1 base from V and 0 bases from J, with 6 bases between. The germline V gene encodes CDR1 SEHNR and CDR2 FQNEAQ (reference sequence). The CDR3 extends over 14 amino acids.

This clone came up a few times. Partial CDR3 DNA: TGTGCCAGCAGTTTTCACAGGGACCGCTACGAC. Residues: CASSFHRDRYD. The whole CDR3 reads CASSFHRDRYDYTF. This chain joins TRBV6-2 or TRBV6-3 and TRBJ1-2; D is perhaps TRBD1 (6 bases). Read data end 3 residues before the CDR3 end; the end is taken from the germline J gene. This CDR3 has 14 amino acids. CDR1 and CDR2 (germline): MNHEY, SVGEGT.

This clone was recorded many times. The CDR3 end lies 3 residues beyond the end of the read and is filled in from the germline J gene. The chain carries TRBV7-2 and TRBJ1-2; D might be TRBD1 (6 bases). The CDR3 has 13 residues. Germline loops: CDR1 SGHTA, CDR2 FQGNSA. Trimming stripped 4 bases from V and 5 bases from J, with 11 bases between. The CDR3 spells CASSSRGRYGYTF. The DNA read from the CDR3 is TGTGCCAGCAGCTCAAGGGGGAGGTATGGC.

This clone has ten or more counts. The read finishes 3 residues shy of the CDR3 end, and the germline J gene is used to complete it. V usage is TRBV2 and J usage is TRBJ2-7; TRBD1 agrees at 8 bases. CDR1 is SNHLY and CDR2 is FYNNEI in the germline V gene. With V trimmed by 8 bases and J by 2 bases, 8 bases remained unmatched. The CDR3 covers 14 residues. The CDR3: CASGENRGAYEQYF. Partial CDR3 DNA: TGTGCCAGCGGAGAAAACAGGGGGGCCTACGAG. Drawing the rest from reference TRBV2 and TRBJ2-7, the complete variable domain is EPEVTQTPSHQVTQMGQEVILRCVPISNHLYFYWYRQILGQKVEFLVSFYNNEISEKSEIFDDQFSVERPDGSNFTLKIRSTKLEDSAMYFCASGENRGAYEQYFGPGTRLTVT.

This clone was seen at least ten times. The sequenced fragment ends 3 residues before the CDR3 boundary, so the rest is inferred from the germline J gene. V and J are TRBV10-3 and TRBJ2-1; 9 bases match TRBD2. CDR3 length equals 14 residues. Trimming at V came to 10 bases and at J to 8 bases, leaving 12 bases not matched to a gene. The germline gives CDR1 ENHRY, CDR2 SYGVKD. This CDR3 is CATRGGLGGDEQFF. The sequenced part of the CDR3 DNA is TGTGCCACGCGGGGGGGGCTAGGGGGCGATGAG.

This clone has at least ten counts. The CDR3 goes on 3 residues after the read ends, and that part is filled in from the germline J gene. The rearrangement joins TRBV12-3 or TRBV12-4 to TRBJ2-1, with TRBD2 matching 10 bases. This CDR3 has 17 residues. The J segment lost 3 bases and the V segment lost 1 base, leaving 6 bases of the junction unmatched. Partial CDR3 DNA: TGTGCCAGCAGTTTAGTAATAGCGGGAGGTAGCTACAATGAG. The encoded protein is CASSLVIAGGSYNE. The whole CDR3 protein is CASSLVIAGGSYNEQFF.

The table lists this clone with many counts. From the germline J gene comes the end of the CDR3, since the read stops 3 residues before it. The V and J genes are TRBV2 and TRBJ1-1; D might be TRBD1 (6 bases). The germline V gene encodes CDR1 SNHLY and CDR2 FYNNEI. V lost 2 bases and J lost 3, with 13 bases in between. The CDR3 is 15 amino acids. The covered CDR3 bases are TGTGCCAGCAGTGAATTTCGGGGGGCGGACACTGAA. Translated, it gives CASSEFRGADTE. The complete CDR3 reads CASSEFRGADTEAFF.

This clone showed up many times. The part of the CDR3 DNA that was read is TGTGCCAGCAGCCCCACCTTAGCGGGAACCACCGGGGAG. This codes for CASSPTLAGTTGE. The full-length CDR3 reads as CASSPTLAGTTGELFF. The chain uses TRBV7-3 and TRBJ2-2, with 8 bases matching TRBD2. The observed sequence ends 3 residues before the CDR3 terminus, with the missing tail filled in from the germline J gene. The V segment lost 5 bases and the J segment 4 bases; nucleotides outside the gene matches: 9. Germline CDR1 is SGHTA and CDR2 is FQGTGA. This CDR3 has 16 residues. Full variable domain (rest looked up from reference TRBV7-3 and TRBJ2-2): GAGVSQTPSNKVTEKGKYVELRCDPISGHTALYWYRQSLGQGPEFLIYFQGTGAADDSGLPNDRFFAVRPEGSVSTLKIQRTERGDSAVYLCASSPTLAGTTGELFFGEGSRLTVL.

The table lists this clone with many counts. The CDR3 end is not reached by the read, which stops 3 residues before it; the germline J gene fills it in. This rearrangement joins TRBV29-1 to TRBJ1-4, with D unresolved. V dropped 4 bases and J dropped 7 bases, with 13 bases sitting between them. In germline, CDR1 is SQVTM, CDR2 ANQGSEA. CDR3 length equals 13 residues. The sequenced part of the CDR3 DNA is TGCAGCGTTGGTTTCCTAACGGGTGAAAAA. This sequence encodes CSVGFLTGEK. The full CDR3 protein is CSVGFLTGEKLFF.

This clone occurred many times. The read ends 3 residues shy of where the CDR3 ends; the end is completed using the germline J gene. This chain uses TRBV19 with TRBJ2-6, with TRBD1 matching over 8 bases. The V segment lost 3 bases and the J segment 2 bases; nucleotides outside the gene matches: 6. The CDR3 runs to 17 residues. Germline V gene sequence: CDR1 LNHDA, CDR2 SQIVND (reference sequence). The CDR3 reads CASSIQGAGTGANVLTF. The DNA read from the CDR3 is TGTGCCAGTAGTATCCAGGGGGCGGGGACTGGGGCCAACGTC.

This clone was counted many times. The CDR3 end is not reached by the read, which stops 3 residues before it; the germline J gene fills it in. This chain joins TRBV7-9 and TRBJ1-3, with a tentative D call TRBD1 (5 bases). Germline V gives CDR1 SEHNR, CDR2 FQNEAQ (reference sequence). This CDR3 has 12 residues. Deletions cut 5 bases from V and 8 bases from J, with 10 bases between. CDR3 amino acids: CASSPGGDTIYF. The CDR3 DNA, read in part, is TGTGCCAGCAGCCCCGGGGGGGACACC.

This clone was detected ten times or more. The read stops 3 residues short of the end of the CDR3; the missing end is completed from the germline J gene. J is TRBJ2-1 and V is TRBV14; 10 bases fit TRBD2. The V segment lost 8 bases and the J segment 8 bases; nucleotides outside the gene matches: 6. The CDR3 covers 13 residues. Per the germline V gene, CDR1 is SGHDN and CDR2 is FVKESK. CDR3 sequence: CASAGLAGDEQFF. The DNA read from the CDR3 is TGTGCCAGCGCCGGTCTAGCGGGAGATGAG.

This clone was seen only a few times. The CDR3 end lies 3 residues beyond the end of the read and is filled in from the germline J gene. The chain recombines TRBV5-8 with TRBJ2-5; D is possibly TRBD1 (6 bases). V was pared by 7 bases and J by 4 bases, with 17 bases between. From germline, CDR1 is SGHTS and CDR2 YDEGEE. The CDR3 sequence is 14 residues long. The sequenced CDR3 bases are TGTGCCAGCGGGAGACGACAGGTCGGAGAGACC. Protein product: CASGRRQVGET. The full-length CDR3 reads as CASGRRQVGETQYF.

This clone was seen at least ten times. The CDR3 goes on 3 residues after the read ends, and that part is filled in from the germline J gene. V and J are TRBV7-8 and TRBJ1-3; 10 positions agree with TRBD1. V was clipped by 5 bases and J by 2 bases; unmatched bases: 3. There are 15 residues in the CDR3. Germline CDR1 SGHVS, CDR2 FQNEAQ. The CDR3 reads CASSTGQGPGNTIYF. CDR3 bases read: TGTGCCAGCAGCACGGGACAGGGGCCTGGAAACACC.